A single sample gave rise to the 30 T cell receptor beta chains below, sequenced in a study of cytomegalovirus exposure and HLA in healthy donors. In the PCR, 60 Vbeta and 13 Jbeta primers were used. TCRdb's table, derived via immunoSEQ multiplex PCR, lists solely in-frame clones and lacks some. The sample yields 140,000 to 150,000 clones, around four fifths seen once. Sequenced: PBMCs. These receptors all stem from a female donor in good health and CMV-seronegative.

In this sample, this clone turned up once. V is TRBV27 and J is TRBJ2-1; tentatively, D is TRBD2 (5 bases). CDR3 length: 13 residues. With 4 bases removed from V and 4 bases from J, the gap between germline ends came to 8 bases. Per germline, CDR1 MNHEY and CDR2 SMNVEV (reference sequence). The CDR3 reads CASSSREYNEQFF. CDR3 in DNA: TGTGCCAGCAGTTCCCGGGAATACAATGAGCAGTTCTTC.

The chain carries TRBV4-1 and TRBJ2-2, with TRBD2 identical over 15 bases. The germline CDR1 and CDR2 sequences are MGHRA and YSYEKL. The trim removed 4 bases at V and 3 bases at J, leaving 9 bases unmatched. This CDR3 comprises 19 residues. CDR3 in amino acids: CASSLLAGTSGGYTGELFF. CDR3 coding DNA: TGCGCCAGCAGCCTTCTCGCCGGGACTAGCGGGGGGTACACCGGGGAGCTGTTTTTT.

There are a few counts of this clone. This chain joins TRBV7-3 and TRBJ2-1; D uncertain. The CDR3 covers 16 residues. Trimming removed 0 bases at V and 0 bases at J, with 9 bases between. CDR1 and CDR2 (germline): SGHTA, FQGTGA. The CDR3 DNA sequence: TGTGCCAGCAGCTTAACAGGTGACATCTCCTACAATGAGCAGTTCTTC. It translates to CASSLTGDISYNEQFF.

The sample holds a few counts of this clone. The V and J genes are TRBV5-1 and TRBJ2-3; 7 bases fit TRBD1. The CDR3 is made up of 14 amino acids. Per germline, CDR1 SGHRS and CDR2 YFSETQ. V dropped 0 bases and J dropped 6; count of bases not matched to a gene: 4. Here the CDR3 reads CASSLELRGDTQYF. CDR3 DNA: TGCGCCAGCAGCTTGGAGCTCAGGGGGGATACGCAGTATTTT.

This chain joins TRBV5-1 and TRBJ1-4; D possibly corresponds to TRBD1 (5 bases). This CDR3 spans 15 amino acids. Germline lookup yields CDR1 SGHRS and CDR2 YFSETQ. V dropped 1 base and J dropped 7 bases, with 14 bases sitting between them. CDR3 coding DNA: TGCGCCAGCAGCTTGCTTTCGGACAACACTGAAAAACTGTTTTTT. Translated, it gives CASSLLSDNTEKLFF. The full variable domain, rest sourced from reference TRBV5-1 and TRBJ1-4, is KAGVTQTPRYLIKTRGQQVTLSCSPISGHRSVSWYQQTPGQGLQFLFEYFSETQRNKGNFPGRFSGRQFSNSRSEMNVSTLELGDSALYLCASSLLSDNTEKLFFGSGTQLSVL.

The gene calls are TRBV27 and TRBJ2-7, with 9 bases aligning to TRBD2. The CDR3 has 14 amino acids. Trimming removed 2 bases from V and 9 bases from J; junction bases left unmatched: 8. Germline assignment: CDR1 MNHEY and CDR2 SMNVEV (reference sequence). The CDR3, as DNA: TGTGCCAGCAGTTTAGTAGCGGGAGAACTTGCGCAGTACTTC. Protein: CASSLVAGELAQYF.

The J gene is TRBJ1-2, the V gene TRBV6-5, with 8 nucleotides matching TRBD1. In germline, CDR1 is MNHEY, CDR2 SVGAGI. The CDR3 runs to 15 residues. After removal of 6 bases from V and 3 bases from J, the junction contained 9 bases not matched to a gene. CDR3 nucleotide sequence: TGTGCCAGCAGGTTATATCAGGGGGCCTACTATGGCTACACCTTC. Protein product: CASRLYQGAYYGYTF.

The rearrangement uses TRBV7-2 and TRBJ2-5; 8 bases fit TRBD2. CDR3 length equals 16 residues. The germline gives CDR1 SGHTA, CDR2 FQGNSA. V shed 2 bases, J shed 5 bases, and the junction held 10 bases outside the gene matches. The CDR3 reads CASSLSGGTQAETQYF. Written as DNA, the CDR3 is TGTGCCAGCAGCTTATCGGGGGGGACCCAAGCGGAGACCCAGTACTTC.

V usage is TRBV7-8 and J usage is TRBJ2-7; D remains unclear. Deletions cut 4 bases from V and 3 bases from J, with 7 bases between. In germline, CDR1 is SGHVS, CDR2 FQNEAQ. The CDR3 has 12 amino acids. In DNA, the CDR3 is TGTGCCAGCAGCTCCTCCTACTACGAGCAGTACTTC. Amino acids: CASSSSYYEQYF.

The chain recombines TRBV27 with TRBJ1-1; D not resolved. The CDR3 contains 14 residues. The V and J ends lost 0 bases and 8 bases respectively, with 13 bases between them. Germline V gene sequence: CDR1 MNHEY, CDR2 SMNVEV (reference sequence). CDR3 sequence: CASSLSRTPREAFF. The CDR3 nucleotides are TGTGCCAGCAGTTTATCGCGCACCCCCCGGGAAGCTTTCTTT.

The chain joins TRBV27 to TRBJ1-4, with D unresolved. CDR3 length: 15 amino acids. Trimming removed 5 bases from V and 4 bases from J, with 14 bases in between. Germline CDR1 and CDR2: MNHEY and SMNVEV (reference sequence). The CDR3 region has the DNA TGTGCCAGCAGTCAGGACTTCCGTGGTAATGAAAAACTGTTTTTT. Translated, it gives CASSQDFRGNEKLFF.

The V and J genes are TRBV11-3 and TRBJ1-2, with 9 bases identical to TRBD1. This CDR3 contains 19 residues. The ends lost 5 bases at V and 2 bases at J; junction bases unmatched: 18. Germline V gene sequence: CDR1 SGHNT, CDR2 YENEEA. The CDR3, as DNA: TGTGCCAGCAGCCCCCCTAACCGGGACAGGGATTCCCGAAACTATGGCTACACCTTC. It is translated as CASSPPNRDRDSRNYGYTF. Drawing the rest from reference TRBV11-3 and TRBJ1-2, the complete variable domain is EAGVVQSPRYKIIEKKQPVAFWCNPISGHNTLYWYLQNLGQGPELLIRYENEEAVDDSQLPKDRFSAERLKGVDSTLKIQPAELGDSAVYLCASSPPNRDRDSRNYGYTFGSGTRLTVV.

V usage is TRBV27 and J usage is TRBJ1-4; 8 bases match TRBD1. Germline trimming cut 2 bases from V and 10 bases from J; bases unmatched to any gene: 6. This CDR3 region has 14 residues. The germline CDR1 and CDR2 sequences are MNHEY and SMNVEV (reference sequence). The CDR3 DNA is TGTGCCAGCAGTTTAATGAACAGGGGGGGAAAACTGTTTTTT. It is translated as CASSLMNRGGKLFF.

The chain has TRBV27 and TRBJ2-7; 7 bases are shared with TRBD1. Trimming took 2 bases from V and 2 from J; bases not matched to a gene: 3. The CDR3 runs to 14 residues. Germline V CDR1 and CDR2: MNHEY, SMNVEV (reference sequence). DNA for the CDR3: TGTGCCAGCAGTTTAAGGGGGCCAGCCTACGAGCAGTACTTC. Its protein is CASSLRGPAYEQYF.

This clone was seen a single time. The rearrangement links TRBV29-1 to TRBJ1-2; a possible D gene is TRBD1 (5 bases). Germline V CDR1 and CDR2: SQVTM, ANQGSEA. The CDR3 sequence is 14 residues long. Trimming shortened V by 4 bases and J by 6 bases, and 18 bases separated the two germline ends. The CDR3 nucleotides are TGCAGCGTTGCTAGGACAAATAAGGACGATGGCTACACCTTC. Translating it yields CSVARTNKDDGYTF. The whole variable domain, filled in from reference TRBV29-1 and TRBJ1-2, reads SAVISQKPSRDICQRGTSLTIQCQVDSQVTMMFWYRQQPGQSLTLIATANQGSEATYESGFVIDKFPISRPNLTFSTLTVSNMSPEDSSIYLCSVARTNKDDGYTFGSGTRLTVV.

The rearrangement uses TRBV15 and TRBJ1-2; D is unresolved. The CDR3 runs 14 residues. In germline, CDR1 is LNHNV, CDR2 YYDKDF (reference sequence). Trimming removed 0 bases at V and 6 bases at J, with 11 bases between. The CDR3 loop reads CATSRELQLNGYTF. In DNA form, the CDR3 reads TGTGCCACCAGCAGAGAGTTACAGCTAAATGGCTACACCTTC. The full variable domain, completed using reference TRBV15 and TRBJ1-2, is DAMVIQNPRYQVTQFGKPVTLSCSQTLNHNVMYWYQQKSSQAPKLLFHYYDKDFNNEADTPDNFQSRRPNTSFCFLDIRSPGLGDTAMYLCATSRELQLNGYTFGSGTRLTVV.

The chain recombines TRBV29-1 with TRBJ2-7; D gene ambiguous. The CDR3 runs to 13 residues. Germline values: CDR1 SQVTM, CDR2 ANQGSEA. V was clipped by 5 bases and J by 7 bases, with 18 bases between them. The CDR3 DNA follows: TGCAGCGTTCTTGCCATACTACCCCGGGAGCAGTACTTC. Amino acid sequence: CSVLAILPREQYF.

The rearrangement uses TRBV6-6 and TRBJ2-2; TRBD1 might be the D (6 bases). The germline gives CDR1 MNHNY, CDR2 SVGAGI (reference sequence). Trimming cost V 5 bases and J 6 bases, with 13 bases left between them. The length of the CDR3 is 14 residues. The CDR3 DNA sequence: TGTGCCAGCAGTAGAACAGGGTGGGCCGGGGAGCTGTTTTTT. It translates to CASSRTGWAGELFF.

This clone was found once. This chain links TRBV5-4 with TRBJ2-1; perhaps TRBD1 as D (5 bases). V was clipped by 2 bases and J by 11 bases, with 14 bases between them. The CDR3 has 13 residues. Germline CDR1 SGHNT, CDR2 YYREEE (reference sequence). The CDR3 region has the DNA TGTGCCAGCAGCTTTGAAACAGGCGAAAAGCAGTTCTTC. Translating gives CASSFETGEKQFF.

This rearrangement joins TRBV7-9 to TRBJ2-3; the D gene is possibly TRBD2 (6 bases). The germline V gene has CDR1 SEHNR and CDR2 FQNEAQ (reference sequence). This CDR3 comprises 16 residues. V lost 5 bases and J 2 bases, leaving 17 bases between the germline ends. The CDR3 here is CASSPYPGGDTDTQYF. CDR3 sequence (DNA): TGTGCCAGCAGCCCGTACCCCGGGGGAGACACAGATACGCAGTATTTT. Full variable domain (missing parts from reference TRBV7-9 and TRBJ2-3): DTGVSQNPRHKITKRGQNVTFRCDPISEHNRLYWYRQTLGQGPEFLTYFQNEAQLEKSRLLSDRFSAERPKGSFSTLEIQRTEQGDSAMYLCASSPYPGGDTDTQYFGPGTRLTVL.

V and J are TRBV6-1 and TRBJ1-1, with 7 nucleotides matching TRBD1. CDR1 and CDR2 (germline): MNHNS, SASEGT. The CDR3 contains 13 residues. After removal of 6 bases from V and 7 bases from J, the junction contained 8 bases not matched to a gene. CDR3 nucleotide sequence: TGTGCCAGCAGCCCAGGGGGGAAGGATGAAGCTTTCTTT. Translated, it gives CASSPGGKDEAFF.

This clone occurred a few times. The DNA for the CDR3 is TGTGCCAGCAGCTTTTCAGGGAACACTGAAGCTTTCTTT. Translating gives CASSFSGNTEAFF. The chain couples TRBV7-9 to TRBJ1-1, with D uncertain. Looked up from germline, CDR1 is SEHNR and CDR2 is FQNEAQ (reference sequence). This CDR3 is built from 13 residues. V dropped 3 bases and J dropped 1 base, with 6 bases sitting between them.

The V and J genes are TRBV2 and TRBJ1-2; weak D call: TRBD1 (5 bases). Trimming took off 8 bases at V and 5 bases at J, with 21 bases between the two ends. This CDR3 is 15 amino acids long. The V gene's germline CDR1 is SNHLY and CDR2 FYNNEI. CDR3 sequence reads: CASLGGQGGYYGYTF. CDR3 in DNA: TGTGCCAGCCTTGGAGGGCAGGGAGGTTATTATGGCTACACCTTC. Combining the CDR3 with reference TRBV2 and TRBJ1-2 gives the whole variable domain EPEVTQTPSHQVTQMGQEVILRCVPISNHLYFYWYRQILGQKVEFLVSFYNNEISEKSEIFDDQFSVERPDGSNFTLKIRSTKLEDSAMYFCASLGGQGGYYGYTFGSGTRLTVV.

The V gene is TRBV19, the J gene TRBJ2-7; TRBD1 might be the D (6 bases). The V gene's germline CDR1 is LNHDA and CDR2 SQIVND (reference sequence). CDR3 size: 16 residues. With 3 bases removed from V and 4 bases from J, the gap between germline ends came to 19 bases. The CDR3 reads CASSIQGRAVFYEQYF. CDR3 in DNA: TGTGCCAGTAGTATCCAGGGGCGGGCCGTTTTTTACGAGCAGTACTTC.

The chain employs TRBV27 and TRBJ2-1; D is undetermined. CDR1 and CDR2 (germline): MNHEY, SMNVEV (reference sequence). The CDR3 totals 14 residues. Trimming stripped 8 bases from V and 3 bases from J, with 14 bases between. CDR3 nucleotide sequence: TGTGCCAGCTTGTCTCCAGGTAACTACAATGAGCAGTTCTTC. Residues: CASLSPGNYNEQFF.

This clone has only a few counts. J is TRBJ2-1 and V is TRBV15; possibly TRBD1 for D (5 bases). CDR1 and CDR2 (germline): LNHNV, YYDKDF (reference sequence). The CDR3 sequence is 15 residues long. The V end was cut by 0 bases, the J end by 7 bases, with 13 bases between. The CDR3 region is CATSRDRRGQNEQFF. CDR3 nucleotides: TGTGCCACCAGCAGAGATCGAAGGGGCCAAAATGAGCAGTTCTTC.

The chain carries TRBV4-2 and TRBJ2-2; the D gene is possibly TRBD1 (6 bases). The germline V and J ends were trimmed by 0 bases and 4 bases, with 15 bases remaining between them. Germline V gene lookup returns CDR1 LGHNA and CDR2 YNFKEQ. The CDR3 sequence is 17 residues long. This CDR3 reads CASSQDWGPGITGELFF. The CDR3, as DNA: TGTGCCAGCAGCCAAGACTGGGGGCCAGGAATCACCGGGGAGCTGTTTTTT.

V is TRBV6-6 and J is TRBJ1-2, with TRBD1 matching over 9 bases. The V and J ends lost 6 bases and 8 bases, in that order; junction bases with no gene match: 7. The V gene's germline CDR1 is MNHNY and CDR2 SVGAGI (reference sequence). This CDR3 is built from 13 residues. The CDR3 DNA follows: TGTGCCAGCAGCTCCGGGACAGGGTTCGGCTACACCTTC. Its protein product is CASSSGTGFGYTF.

The V and J genes are TRBV30 and TRBJ1-6; 8 nucleotides match TRBD1. The CDR3 sequence is 15 residues long. The germline V gene has CDR1 GTSNPN and CDR2 SVGIG (reference sequence). V lost 3 bases and J lost 6; bases outside the gene matches: 7. CDR3: CAWRGQGAGNSPLHF. CDR3 bases: TGTGCCTGGAGGGGCCAGGGGGCTGGTAATTCACCCCTCCACTTT.

This sequence joins TRBV7-8 and TRBJ2-1; 10 bases align to TRBD1. CDR1 is SGHVS, CDR2 FQNEAQ, per germline. This CDR3 has 15 residues. Trimming at V came to 4 bases and at J to 8 bases, leaving 8 bases not matched to a gene. The CDR3 DNA is TGTGCCAGCAGCTACTCACCCGGGACAGGGGATGAGCAGTTCTTC. Amino acid sequence: CASSYSPGTGDEQFF.